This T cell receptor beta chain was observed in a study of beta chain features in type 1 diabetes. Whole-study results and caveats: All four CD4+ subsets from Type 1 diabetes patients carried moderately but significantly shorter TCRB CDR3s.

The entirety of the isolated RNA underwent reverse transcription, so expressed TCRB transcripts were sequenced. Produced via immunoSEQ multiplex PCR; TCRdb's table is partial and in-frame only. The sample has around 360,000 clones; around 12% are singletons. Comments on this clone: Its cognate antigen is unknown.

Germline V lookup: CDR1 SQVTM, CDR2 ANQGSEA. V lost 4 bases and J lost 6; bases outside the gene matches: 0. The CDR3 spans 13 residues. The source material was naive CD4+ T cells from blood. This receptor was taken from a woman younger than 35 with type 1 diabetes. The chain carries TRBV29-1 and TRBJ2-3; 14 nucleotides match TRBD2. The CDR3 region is CSVGTSGRDTQYF. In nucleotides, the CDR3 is TGCAGCGTTGGGACTAGCGGGAGGGATACGCAGTATTTT.